This TCR beta chain was sequenced during a study of T-cell reconstitution after alpha-beta-depleted transplantation in children. This clonotype was counted a few times. As yet, its antigen is unknown. This CDR3 spans 14 amino acids. The V gene's germline CDR1 is DFQATT and CDR2 SNEGSKA (reference sequence). Trimming removed 6 bases from V and 4 bases from J; junction bases left unmatched: 11. Researchers prepared the TCRbeta library using unique molecular identifiers, the study reports. Each CDR3 protein is one row after TCRdb ran MiXCR on the PCR reads. Of about 440,000 distinct CDR3 sequences listed, around two fifths are singletons. General study findings and limits: After one year, T-cell counts and TCRbeta diversity mostly came from new T cells.

V usage is TRBV20-1 and J usage is TRBJ2-7; 8 bases fit TRBD1. The clonotype was recovered from a girl aged 2-10 years with aplastic anemia, due to receive a stem cell transplant. This sample comprised PBMCs, obtained before TCRalphabeta/CD19-depleted stem cell transplant. The CDR3 spells CSAARTGSDYEQYF. The DNA for the CDR3 is TGCAGTGCGGCACGGACAGGGTCGGATTACGAGCAGTACTTC.